Presented here are 9 T cell receptor beta chains from one specimen sequenced in a study of CD8+ T cells in alopecia areata. Extracted from the samples, RNA was reverse transcribed into cDNA to serve as the sequencing template. Produced via immunoSEQ multiplex PCR; TCRdb's table is partial and in-frame only. The sample includes 110,000 to 150,000 clones, around three fifths seen only once; the top ten take 5% to 7%. Sequenced here: CD4+ T cells sorted from blood, sampled at week 0. The origin of the receptors is a human donor with alopecia areata.

This clone was seen a few times. The chain combines TRBV29-1 with TRBJ2-2; 8 bases are shared with TRBD1. In germline, CDR1 is SQVTM, CDR2 ANQGSEA. Losses at the gene ends were 5 bases for V and 4 bases for J; bases not matched to a gene: 12. The CDR3 covers 16 residues. For the CDR3, the DNA is TGCAGCGTTAGAATTCAGGGGGCGCGGACCACCGGGGAGCTGTTTTTT. Translation: CSVRIQGARTTGELFF.

This clone was detected ten times or more. This chain uses TRBV4-3 with TRBJ2-7, with 10 bases aligning to TRBD1. The germline CDR1 and CDR2 sequences are LGHNA and YSLEER. V lost 0 bases, J lost 1 base, and 9 bases stayed unmatched. The CDR3 is 18 amino acids. CDR3 loop: CASSQDLRRTGGSYEQYF. In DNA form, the CDR3 reads TGCGCCAGCAGCCAAGATTTACGCCGGACAGGGGGATCCTACGAGCAGTACTTC.

The chain employs TRBV29-1 and TRBJ1-5; maybe TRBD1 (5 bases). The length of the CDR3 is 16 residues. CDR1 is SQVTM and CDR2 is ANQGSEA in the germline V gene. V lost 4 bases to trimming and J lost 6 bases, with 22 bases between them. Here the CDR3 reads CSVVVGGSGPGQPQHF. In DNA, the CDR3 is TGCAGCGTTGTTGTCGGGGGATCGGGGCCGGGTCAGCCCCAGCATTTT. Variable domain in full (rest from reference TRBV29-1 and TRBJ1-5): SAVISQKPSRDICQRGTSLTIQCQVDSQVTMMFWYRQQPGQSLTLIATANQGSEATYESGFVIDKFPISRPNLTFSTLTVSNMSPEDSSIYLCSVVVGGSGPGQPQHFGDGTRLSIL.

The CDR3 bases are TGTGCCAGCAGCGTAGTACGGCAGGGGGCAGGGAAGACTGAAGCTTTCTTT. Protein: CASSVVRQGAGKTEAFF. This sequence joins TRBV9 and TRBJ1-1; 8 bases are a match to TRBD1. Germline CDR1 and CDR2: SGDLS and YYNGEE. Trimming removed 0 bases from V and 5 bases from J; junction bases left unmatched: 12. The CDR3 runs 17 residues.

The CDR3 DNA reads as TGCGCCAGCAGTCAGGACCACGGGATTCCCGGGGAGCTGTTTTTT. This gives the protein CASSQDHGIPGELFF. The chain employs TRBV4-3 and TRBJ2-2, with D perhaps matching TRBD2 (5 bases). V was shortened by 6 bases and J by 6 bases, with 17 bases between the two germline ends. This CDR3 spans 15 amino acids. CDR1 is LGHNA and CDR2 is YSLEER in the germline V gene.

The chain employs TRBV19 and TRBJ1-6, with D possibly matching TRBD1 (6 bases). The CDR3 extends over 13 amino acids. V gave up 9 bases and J gave up 5 bases, with 11 bases separating them. Germline V gene sequence: CDR1 LNHDA, CDR2 SQIVND (reference sequence). CDR3: CASGDTHNSPLHF. CDR3 nucleotides: TGTGCCAGCGGGGACACTCATAATTCACCCCTCCACTTT.

This clone was seen a handful of times. In nucleotides, the CDR3 is TGTGCCTGGAGTGACGGGACAGGGAAGCCAGATACGCAGTATTTT. It translates to CAWSDGTGKPDTQYF. J is TRBJ2-3 and V is TRBV30, with 9 positions matching TRBD1. The CDR3 extends over 15 amino acids. The germline CDR1 and CDR2 sequences are GTSNPN and SVGIG (reference sequence). Losses at the gene ends were 1 base for V and 4 bases for J; bases not matched to a gene: 6.

The gene calls are TRBV29-1 and TRBJ2-7; a weak D match, TRBD1 (6 bases). From germline, CDR1 is SQVTM and CDR2 ANQGSEA. V was pared by 2 bases and J by 3 bases, with 11 bases between. There are 13 residues in the CDR3. CDR3 region: CSVEKQGFYEQYF. Written as DNA, the CDR3 is TGCAGCGTTGAAAAACAGGGATTCTACGAGCAGTACTTC.

V and J are TRBV29-1 and TRBJ1-5, with a possible D match to TRBD1 (5 bases). This CDR3 spans 13 amino acids. From germline, CDR1 is SQVTM and CDR2 ANQGSEA. V gave up 6 bases and J gave up 9 bases, with 18 bases separating them. The CDR3, as DNA: TGCAGCGTGGCGGACGGACCGGGACGGCCCCAGCATTTT. Translation: CSVADGPGRPQHF.